Following are 9 T cell receptor beta chains from one sample sequenced in a study of tumor and adjacent non-tumor tissue in lung cancer. No cell sorting was done before RNA was extracted from the tissue. More than 3 cm separated this lung sample from the edge of the tumor. A modified ARM-PCR protocol with three rounds of nested PCR amplified TCRbeta. TCRdb reprocessed the multiplex PCR reads via MiXCR and lists one record per CDR3 protein. This table has more than 60,000 distinct CDR3 sequences, approximately 73% appearing once. Sequencing was done on a sample of distant non-tumor lung tissue. Receptors were obtained from a man between 60 and 75 years old with non-small cell lung cancer.

As regards this clonotype: Because the CDR3 is missing its conserved closing phenylalanine or tryptophan, this is likely a read error. This chain connects TRBV6-5 to TRBJ2-7, with D hard to call. The germline V gene encodes CDR1 MNHEY and CDR2 SVGAGI. CDR3 length: 14 residues. Between the trimmed V and J ends, which lost 5 bases and 2 bases, there was a span of 13 bases. The CDR3 spells CASSRAPFPYEQYL. The CDR3, as DNA: TGTGCCAGCAGTCGGGCCCCCTTCCCCTACGAGCAGTACTTA.

For this clonotype: A much larger clone lies one base from this, so it may be a read error. The V gene is TRBV28, the J gene TRBJ1-2, with D perhaps matching TRBD1 (5 bases). The ends were cut back, 4 bases at V and 4 bases at J, with 10 bases in the middle. This CDR3 comprises 13 residues. The V gene's germline CDR1 is MDHEN and CDR2 SYDVKM. The CDR3 sequence is CASSSTEIYGYTF. CDR3 nucleotide sequence: TGTGCCAGCAGTTCGACAGAAATCTATGGCTACACCTTC.

Note on this clonotype: Because it lacks the conserved phenylalanine or tryptophan at the end, this CDR3 is likely a read error. The V call is TRBV11-3, the J call TRBJ2-1; no clear D gene. The length of the CDR3 is 15 residues. CDR1 SGHNT and CDR2 YENEEA come from the germline V gene. The CDR3 bases are TGTACCAGCAGGTCACGCAGGAGCTCCTACAATGAGCAGTTCGTC. It encodes CTSRSRRSSYNEQFV.

To note about this clonotype: Its ends do not fully match the called genes, so a read error is possible. J is TRBJ1-1 and V is TRBV28, with TRBD1 as a possible D gene (5 bases). CDR1 and CDR2 (germline): MDHEN, SYDVKM. The CDR3 totals 15 residues. Here the CDR3 DNA reads TGTGCCAGTAGTCTCCCAGGACAAGGGTCCACTGAAACTTTCTTT. This translates into CASSLPGQGSTETFF.

Regarding this clonotype: This CDR3 is missing its conserved last phenylalanine or tryptophan, likely due to a read error. The gene calls are TRBV6-2 or TRBV6-3 and TRBJ2-3; D remains ambiguous. The CDR3 runs to 12 residues. The V gene's germline CDR1 is MNHEY and CDR2 SVGEGT. CDR3 in amino acids: CASSYSVDTQYY. CDR3 coding DNA: TGTGCCAGCAGTTACTCGGTAGATACTCAGTATTAT.

On this clonotype itself: The junction differs from germline at one of its ends, possibly a read error. The chain is built from TRBV11-3 and TRBJ2-1, with 7 positions matching TRBD2. There are 16 residues in the CDR3. In germline, CDR1 is SGHNT, CDR2 YENEEA. The CDR3 sequence: CASSSAGTSLNNEQLF. For the CDR3, the DNA is TGTGCCAGCAGTTCAGCGGGGACCTCGTTAAACAATGAGCAACTCTTC.

Comment on this clonotype: As the CDR3 is not closed by the conserved phenylalanine or tryptophan, this likely results from a read error. This rearrangement joins TRBV5-4 to TRBJ2-1; weak D call: TRBD1 (6 bases). Trimming removed 3 bases at V and 9 bases at J, with 19 bases between. Germline values: CDR1 SGHNT, CDR2 YYREEE (reference sequence). CDR3 length: 15 residues. In DNA form, the CDR3 reads TGTGCCAGCAGCTCCTCGCAGGGGTTCATGTGTGAGCAGTTCTTA. Translated, it gives CASSSSQGFMCEQFL.

Notes on this clonotype: A junction end diverges from the germline sequence, so it may reflect a read error. V is TRBV11-1 and J is TRBJ2-1, with 7 bases identical to TRBD2. The CDR3 is 14 residues long. CDR1 SGHAT and CDR2 FQDESV come from the germline V gene (reference sequence). The CDR3 sequence: CVSERWEGHGEKFF. CDR3 in DNA: TGTGTCAGCGAGAGGTGGGAGGGCCATGGTGAGAAGTTCTTC.

The rearrangement joins TRBV5-4 to TRBJ2-5, with 9 bases fitting TRBD2. V was clipped by 4 bases and J by 5 bases; unmatched bases: 15. The germline gives CDR1 SGHNT, CDR2 YYREEE (reference sequence). The CDR3 sequence is 17 residues long. The CDR3 DNA follows: TGTGCCAGCAGCACAATCTGGACTAGCGACCGACAGGAGACCCAGTACTTC. Its translation is CASSTIWTSDRQETQYF. The full variable domain, completed using reference TRBV5-4 and TRBJ2-5, is ETGVTQSPTHLIKTRGQQVTLRCSSQSGHNTVSWYQQALGQGPQFIFQYYREEENGRGNFPPRFSGLQFPNYSSELNVNALELDDSALYLCASSTIWTSDRQETQYFGPGTRLLVL.